This T cell receptor (beta chain) appears in the sequencing data of a study of cytomegalovirus exposure and HLA in healthy donors. Researchers ran the PCR with 60 Vbeta and 13 Jbeta primers. Produced via immunoSEQ multiplex PCR; TCRdb's table is partial and in-frame only. This table holds more than 150,000 clones, about 90% found once. Germline assignment: CDR1 MRHNA and CDR2 SNTAGT. The CDR3 contains 13 residues. Trimming pared 2 bases from V and 10 bases from J, leaving 14 bases between. The genes are TRBV6-4 and TRBJ1-1; the D is unclear. Sequencing was performed on PBMCs. The receptor was isolated from a girl under three years old in good health and CMV-seronegative. The CDR3 DNA reads TGTGCCAGCAGTGACGGTCGCGGGTTTCCAGCTTTCTTT. This gives the protein CASSDGRGFPAFF.